This TCR beta chain was obtained from a study of blood T cell repertoires in COVID-19. Looking at the study overall: From T cells, B-cell-depleted T cells, or PBMCs came the material, which was cDNA or gDNA.

CDR3 length: 12 residues. Trimming took 2 bases from V and 6 from J, leaving 6 bases between them. Germline assignment: CDR1 KGHSH and CDR2 LQKENI. This clone was seen just once. The table came from immunoSEQ multiplex PCR; TCRdb's copy has only in-frame clones and leaves some out. This repertoire shows roughly 200,000 clones, just over 85% found once; its top ten account for around 4%. The source material was PBMCs or T cells enriched from blood (not recorded which). The TCR was taken from a woman between 35 and 50 years old with acute COVID-19. The chain employs TRBV18 and TRBJ2-3; D gene unclear. The CDR3 here is CASSPVSDTQYF. The DNA for the CDR3 is TGTGCCAGCTCACCAGTCTCGGATACGCAGTATTTT.